Sequencing of this T cell receptor beta chain was carried out in a study of blood T cell repertoires in COVID-19. Across the study: Acute and convalescent COVID-19 samples came from the United States, Italy and Spain.

Profiling relied on immunoSEQ multiplex PCR, and the TCRdb table lists in-frame clones only, not all of them. The top ten hold over 3% of the sample, which has about 240,000 clones, approximately 83% seen once. This TCR came from a woman aged 25 to 39 who had recovered from COVID-19. Source material: peripheral blood.

CDR3 protein: CASSVGPGSNQPQHF. DNA of the CDR3: TGTGCCAGCAGCGTAGGACCGGGAAGCAATCAGCCCCAGCATTTT. V gene TRBV9 combines with J gene TRBJ1-5, with D unclear. Germline V CDR1 and CDR2: SGDLS, YYNGEE. V lost 0 bases to trimming and J lost 1 base, with 8 bases between them. The CDR3 has 15 residues.